This TCR beta chain was documented in a study of CD8+ T cells in alopecia areata. Study-wide results and limits: Possibly as an HLA-related effect, TCR sharing across patients appeared less clear than in mice.

Of note for this clone: The antigen is undetermined. Genes and germline come from the mouse. The read halts 4 residues ahead of the CDR3 end, with the missing end drawn from the germline J gene.

After pooling, cutaneous lymph node cells were sorted with CD4, CD8alpha, NKG2D, NKG2ACE and other markers. As the sequencing template, cDNA was produced by extracting RNA and reverse transcribing it. Assay: immunoSEQ multiplex PCR; the TCRdb copy retains only in-frame clones and omits some. This sample includes over 250,000 clones with no singletons; its ten biggest clones take up 1.2%. Germline V gives CDR1 LGHNA, CDR2 YNLKQL (reference sequence). J gave up 1 base and V 3 bases, and 3 bases lay outside the gene matches. The CDR3 is made up of 16 amino acids. The rearrangement links TRBV5 to TRBJ2-2; 9 bases align to TRBD1. Sequenced input: CD4+ T cells sorted from a lymph node. This TCR came from a C3H/HeJ mouse with alopecia areata. For this strain, the MHC haplotype corresponds to H2-k. The CDR3 spells CASSHQDRGNTGQLYF. The sequenced part of the CDR3 DNA is TGTGCCAGCAGCCACCAGGACAGGGGAAACACCGGG.